This is a list of T cell receptor beta chains from one sample in a study of blood T cell repertoires in COVID-19. Assay: immunoSEQ multiplex PCR; the TCRdb copy retains only in-frame clones and omits some. Among around 170,000 clones listed, around 84% were seen once. Sequencing used peripheral blood. Receptor source: a man aged 25 to 45 with active or convalescent COVID-19. Both conserved end residues are part of each CDR3. The D gene is left open where the match is weak. The size of a clone is reported for some rows only, either as once, few or many, or as a class for expanded clones.

clone_size j_call d_call cdr3_length v_call cdr3_aa cdr3_nt
NA TRBJ2-7 NA 15 TRBV3-1/TRBV3-2 CASSQVGRGKNEQYF TGTGCCAGCAGCCAAGTAGGCAGGGGTAAGAACGAGCAGTACTTC
NA TRBJ1-3 NA 14 TRBV5-5 CASSRGSSGNTIYF TGTGCCAGCAGCAGAGGTTCCTCTGGAAACACCATATATTTT
NA TRBJ1-2 NA 17 TRBV5-1 CASSGNRVGTANYGYTF TGCGCCAGCAGTGGAAACAGGGTCGGAACAGCTAACTATGGCTACACCTTC
NA TRBJ1-4 NA 14 TRBV5-1 CASSLRGVDEKLFF TGCGCCAGCAGCTTGCGGGGAGTTGATGAAAAACTGTTTTTT
few TRBJ1-2 NA 15 TRBV6-1 CASSEGAGQVNKDTF TGTGCCAGCAGTGAGGGGGCCGGGCAGGTGAATAAGGACACCTTC
NA TRBJ2-7 TRBD1 13 TRBV7-2 CASSLKGQGEQYF TGTGCCAGCAGCTTAAAGGGACAGGGGGAGCAGTACTTC
NA TRBJ2-3 TRBD2 16 TRBV14 CASSELAGIGTDTQYF TGTGCCAGCAGCGAACTAGCGGGGATAGGCACAGATACGCAGTATTTT
NA TRBJ2-2 NA 15 TRBV2 CASSDGDTYTGELFF TGTGCCAGCAGTGACGGGGACACTTACACCGGGGAGCTGTTTTTT
NA TRBJ1-5 NA 15 TRBV6-5 CASELLGHAGQPQHF TGTGCCAGCGAGCTGCTGGGCCATGCAGGTCAGCCCCAGCATTTT
once TRBJ1-2 NA 16 TRBV19 CASSTRTAANNYGYTF TGTGCCAGTAGTACCCGGACAGCCGCAAATAACTATGGCTACACCTTC
NA TRBJ1-6 NA 16 TRBV18 CASSPGGVLDNSPLHF TGTGCCAGCTCACCGGGCGGGGTGTTGGATAATTCACCCCTCCACTTT
NA TRBJ2-3 TRBD1 14 TRBV7-2 CASRILTGTDTQYF TGTGCCAGCAGGATACTGACAGGGACAGATACGCAGTATTTT
NA TRBJ1-1 NA 14 TRBV7-9 CASMYSTLNTEAFF TGTGCCAGCATGTACAGCACCCTGAACACTGAAGCTTTCTTT
few TRBJ1-4 NA 11 TRBV30 CAGGVEGKLFF TGTGCTGGGGGGGTAGAAGGGAAACTGTTTTTT
NA TRBJ2-5 NA 14 TRBV27 CASSFSWGDGTQYF TGTGCCAGCAGTTTTTCATGGGGGGATGGGACCCAGTACTTC
NA TRBJ1-1 NA 16 TRBV11-2 CASSLVGRAGDTEAFF TGTGCCAGCAGCTTAGTGGGTAGGGCGGGGGACACTGAAGCTTTCTTT
NA TRBJ2-1 TRBD2 19 TRBV11-2 CTSSLDRAIYGTIGNEQFF TGTACCAGCAGCTTAGATAGGGCTATTTACGGGACTATAGGCAATGAGCAGTTCTTC
NA TRBJ2-7 NA 14 TRBV25-1 CASSEFPHSYEQYF TGTGCCAGCAGTGAATTCCCACATTCCTACGAGCAGTACTTC
NA TRBJ1-5 NA 15 TRBV6-5 CASSYSGESNQPQHF TGTGCCAGCAGTTACTCCGGGGAAAGCAATCAGCCCCAGCATTTT
once TRBJ1-4 NA 15 TRBV19 CASSNPARASEKLFF TGTGCCAGTAGTAACCCGGCCAGGGCTAGTGAAAAACTGTTTTTT
once TRBJ1-2 NA 12 TRBV7-2 CASSPPGYGYTF TGTGCCAGCAGCCCCCCGGGTTATGGCTACACCTTC
NA TRBJ2-3 TRBD2 15 TRBV27 CASRTSGGRTDTQYF TGTGCCAGTCGGACTAGCGGGGGACGCACAGATACGCAGTATTTT
NA TRBJ2-2 TRBD1 15 TRBV11-2 CASSPGQGYTGELFF TGTGCCAGCAGCCCGGGACAGGGTTATACCGGGGAGCTGTTTTTT
NA TRBJ1-1 NA 15 TRBV29-1 CSAQTREGVNTEAFF TGCAGCGCCCAGACACGGGAGGGGGTGAACACTGAAGCTTTCTTT
NA TRBJ1-2 NA 13 TRBV27 CASSLPSTGDYTF TGTGCCAGCAGTTTACCCTCGACAGGAGACTACACCTTC
few TRBJ1-3 NA 16 TRBV7-9 CASSRETDYSGNTIYF TGTGCCAGCAGCCGGGAGACAGATTACTCTGGAAACACCATATATTTT
NA TRBJ2-1 NA 16 TRBV18 CASSPAVLGSYNEQFF TGTGCCAGCTCACCAGCGGTTCTTGGCTCCTACAATGAGCAGTTCTTC
NA TRBJ1-3 NA 14 TRBV6-5 CASIASGRWNTIYF TGTGCCAGCATCGCGTCAGGGCGTTGGAACACCATATATTTT
NA TRBJ1-1 NA 14 TRBV10-1 CASSHTGGGREAFF TGCGCCAGCAGCCACACCGGGGGGGGCCGCGAAGCTTTCTTT
once TRBJ2-5 TRBD2 18 TRBV14 CASSQGWTGTTLQETQYF TGTGCCAGCAGCCAAGGCTGGACCGGGACTACGTTACAAGAGACCCAGTACTTC
NA TRBJ1-2 TRBD1 14 TRBV9 CASRPGQGTSGYTF TGTGCCAGCAGACCCGGACAGGGGACGAGTGGCTACACCTTC
NA TRBJ1-2 NA 11 TRBV28 CASRGADGYTF TGTGCCAGCCGCGGGGCGGATGGCTACACCTTC
once TRBJ1-2 TRBD1 17 TRBV4-1 CASSHRPRQGSGYGYTF TGCGCCAGCAGCCACCGACCCCGACAGGGAAGCGGCTATGGCTACACCTTC
NA TRBJ1-1 NA 12 TRBV5-1 CASSLTSTEAFF TGCGCCAGCAGCTTGACCAGCACTGAAGCTTTCTTT
NA TRBJ1-4 TRBD1 18 TRBV11-3 CASSSPPGQGATNEKLFF TGTGCCAGCAGCTCACCCCCGGGACAGGGGGCAACTAATGAAAAACTGTTTTTT
NA TRBJ2-2 TRBD1 15 TRBV7-6 CASSPDRPRPGELFF TGTGCCAGCAGCCCGGACAGGCCAAGGCCCGGGGAGCTGTTTTTT
NA TRBJ2-1 NA 11 TRBV20-1 CSARAPIEQFF TGCAGTGCTAGAGCCCCAATTGAGCAGTTCTTC
NA TRBJ2-4 TRBD1 15 TRBV19 CASRTGDGAKNIQYF TGTGCCAGTAGGACAGGGGACGGAGCCAAAAACATTCAGTACTTC
NA TRBJ2-1 TRBD1 17 TRBV7-8 CASSFSWGQGISNEQFF TGTGCCAGCAGCTTTTCCTGGGGACAGGGGATTTCTAATGAGCAGTTCTTC